Each of the 30 T cell receptor beta chains below was sequenced from the same sample in a study of blood T cell repertoires in COVID-19. Using immunoSEQ multiplex PCR, the repertoire was profiled, and TCRdb retains in-frame clones only, with some absent. The sample lists about 220,000 clones, 75% to 90% occurring once. The sample taken for sequencing was peripheral blood. These receptors all come from a human donor in a cohort sampled during active COVID-19.

V gene TRBV9 combines with J gene TRBJ2-1; 13 bases match TRBD2. The CDR3 length is 13 residues. Unmatched junction bases numbered 6, after V lost 3 bases and J lost 15 bases. The germline CDR1 and CDR2 sequences are SGDLS and YYNGEE. The CDR3 is CASSAGLAGRRFF. The DNA of the CDR3 is TGTGCCAGCAGCGCGGGACTAGCGGGGAGACGGTTCTTC.

The chain links TRBV28 to TRBJ2-3; D uncertain. The CDR3 has 12 residues. CDR1 and CDR2 (germline): MDHEN, SYDVKM. V was pared by 3 bases and J by 5 bases, with 6 bases between. The CDR3 region has the DNA TGTGCCAGCAGTTTCCAGCGAGATACGCAGTATTTT. This gives the protein CASSFQRDTQYF. Supplemented by reference TRBV28 and TRBJ2-3, the full variable domain reads DVKVTQSSRYLVKRTGEKVFLECVQDMDHENMFWYRQDPGLGLRLIYFSYDVKMKEKGDIPEGYSVSREKKERFSLILESASTNQTSMYLCASSFQRDTQYFGPGTRLTVL.

This chain uses TRBV11-2 with TRBJ2-5, with unresolved D. V lost 0 bases to trimming and J lost 4 bases, with 6 bases between them. The CDR3 totals 13 residues. Germline loops: CDR1 SGHAT, CDR2 FQNNGV. The CDR3 DNA reads as TGTGCCAGCAGCTTAGATCGTCGAGAGACCCAGTACTTC. Translated: CASSLDRRETQYF.

The chain is built from TRBV5-1 and TRBJ2-2, with a tentative D call TRBD1 (6 bases). The germline V and J ends were trimmed by 0 bases and 7 bases, with 16 bases remaining between them. Germline CDR1 SGHRS, CDR2 YFSETQ. The CDR3 sequence is 16 residues long. The CDR3 DNA follows: TGCGCCAGCAGCTTGGACAGGGTTCAAGGAAACGGGGAGCTGTTTTTT. Amino acids: CASSLDRVQGNGELFF.

This clone was observed a single time. This chain links TRBV9 with TRBJ1-3; D perhaps matches TRBD1 (5 bases). CDR3 length: 16 residues. The germline gives CDR1 SGDLS, CDR2 YYNGEE. V shed 0 bases and J shed 0 bases, with 10 bases lying between them. The CDR3: CASSVGGGFSGNTIYF. The DNA of the CDR3 is TGTGCCAGCAGCGTAGGTGGGGGGTTCTCTGGAAACACCATATATTTT.

This CDR3 is CASSQTKNRQGYEQYF. The CDR3 DNA reads TGTGCCAGCAGCCAAACTAAGAATCGACAGGGCTACGAGCAGTACTTC. V gene TRBV5-5 combines with J gene TRBJ2-7; 7 bases line up with TRBD1. This CDR3 is 16 amino acids long. The V gene end was trimmed by 4 bases and the J gene end by 3 bases; junction bases not matched to a gene: 13. CDR1 and CDR2 from the germline V gene are SGHKS and YYEKEE (reference sequence).

The rearrangement joins TRBV5-1 to TRBJ1-1, with D unclear. This CDR3 has 14 residues. Trimming shortened V by 4 bases and J by 1 base, and 11 bases separated the two germline ends. CDR1 SGHRS and CDR2 YFSETQ come from the germline V gene. Here the CDR3 reads CASSPVGSNTEAFF. CDR3 nucleotide sequence: TGCGCCAGCAGCCCCGTGGGCTCGAACACTGAAGCTTTCTTT.

V usage is TRBV7-2 and J usage is TRBJ2-7; possible D gene TRBD2, 6 bases. Germline CDR1 and CDR2: SGHTA and FQGNSA. CDR3 length: 15 amino acids. V was clipped by 1 base and J by 4 bases, with 14 bases between them. CDR3 protein: CASSLVSLGGYEQYF. The CDR3 DNA follows: TGTGCCAGCAGCTTAGTTTCGCTCGGGGGTTACGAGCAGTACTTC.

This clone was found once. The chain has TRBV5-4 and TRBJ2-5, with TRBD2 matching over 10 bases. Per germline, CDR1 SGHNT and CDR2 YYREEE (reference sequence). CDR3 length equals 14 residues. V dropped 8 bases and J dropped 5; count of bases not matched to a gene: 9. CDR3 bases: TGTGCCAGTAAGCGCAGCGGGGGGGAGGAGACCCAGTACTTC. Its protein product is CASKRSGGEETQYF.

V usage is TRBV18 and J usage is TRBJ1-2; 9 nucleotides line up with TRBD1. The junction had 10 bases not matched to a gene; V was cut back by 1 base and J by 4 bases. Per the germline V gene, CDR1 is KGHSH and CDR2 is LQKENI. The CDR3 loop spans 17 amino acids. CDR3 nucleotide sequence: TGTGCCAGCTCACCACAGGGACAGGGCTTAGGGAGCTATGGCTACACCTTC. Encoded protein: CASSPQGQGLGSYGYTF.

The count of this clone is one. The rearrangement links TRBV27 to TRBJ1-6; 8 bases map to TRBD1. The germline gives CDR1 MNHEY, CDR2 SMNVEV (reference sequence). V gave up 6 bases and J gave up 7 bases; unmatched junction bases: 5. This CDR3 is built from 14 residues. The CDR3 DNA reads TGTGCCAGCAGCCCCACAGGGGGAAATTCACCCCTCCACTTT. The encoded protein is CASSPTGGNSPLHF.

The chain uses TRBV18 and TRBJ1-1; D gene unclear. This CDR3 contains 13 residues. With 4 bases removed from V and 11 bases from J, the gap between germline ends came to 17 bases. Per germline, CDR1 KGHSH and CDR2 LQKENI. CDR3 amino acids: CASSQRHNGEAFF. The CDR3 nucleotides are TGTGCCAGCTCACAAAGACATAACGGGGAGGCTTTCTTT.

V is TRBV5-4 and J is TRBJ1-1; D ambiguous. V was pared by 0 bases and J by 4 bases, with 10 bases between. This CDR3 contains 14 residues. The germline CDR1 and CDR2 sequences are SGHNT and YYREEE (reference sequence). CDR3 protein: CASSLDGGTTEAFF. The CDR3 DNA reads as TGTGCCAGCAGCTTGGACGGCGGAACCACTGAAGCTTTCTTT.

The chain joins TRBV19 to TRBJ2-2; 8 nucleotides line up with TRBD1. Germline V gene lookup returns CDR1 LNHDA and CDR2 SQIVND (reference sequence). The length of the CDR3 is 16 residues. The V segment lost 2 bases and the J segment 5 bases; nucleotides outside the gene matches: 7. The CDR3 here is CASSIYGQGRTGELFF. In DNA, the CDR3 is TGTGCCAGTAGTATATACGGACAGGGTAGGACCGGGGAGCTGTTTTTT.

This chain joins TRBV11-2 and TRBJ1-2, with unresolved D. The CDR3 consists of 17 residues. Germline CDR1 SGHAT, CDR2 FQNNGV. Between the trimmed V and J ends, which lost 0 bases and 8 bases, there was a span of 22 bases. The CDR3 sequence is CASSLDKTAGLTWGYTF. CDR3 DNA sequence: TGTGCCAGCAGCTTAGATAAGACGGCAGGCCTAACCTGGGGCTACACCTTC.

The chain carries TRBV11-2 and TRBJ1-1, with unresolved D. V was trimmed by 2 bases and J by 1 base, leaving 5 bases between them. The CDR3 extends over 13 amino acids. Germline CDR1 is SGHAT and CDR2 is FQNNGV. The CDR3 protein is CASSLSQNTEAFF. The DNA for the CDR3 is TGTGCCAGCAGCTTATCACAGAACACTGAAGCTTTCTTT.

The rearrangement links TRBV16 to TRBJ2-7, with TRBD1 as a possible D gene (5 bases). CDR3 length: 16 residues. V lost 1 base to trimming and J lost 1 base, with 14 bases between them. CDR1 is KGHSY, CDR2 FQNENV, per germline. The CDR3 is CASSQLGRASSYEQYF. CDR3 coding DNA: TGTGCCAGCAGCCAATTGGGCAGGGCCAGTTCCTACGAGCAGTACTTC.

V and J are TRBV18 and TRBJ1-2, with a possible D match to TRBD1 (5 bases). The CDR3 has 14 residues. The germline V gene encodes CDR1 KGHSH and CDR2 LQKENI. V lost 5 bases to trimming and J lost 8 bases, with 18 bases between them. The chain's CDR3 is CASSTLGQSEGYTF. CDR3 DNA: TGTGCCAGCTCAACCCTGGGGCAGTCGGAGGGCTACACCTTC. The full variable domain, completed using reference TRBV18 and TRBJ1-2, is NAGVMQNPRHLVRRRGQEARLRCSPMKGHSHVYWYRQLPEEGLKFMVYLQKENIIDESGMPKERFSAEFPKEGPSILRIQQVVRGDSAAYFCASSTLGQSEGYTFGSGTRLTVV.

This clone was seen a single time. The gene calls are TRBV9 and TRBJ2-7; D is ambiguous. CDR3 size: 13 residues. The germline CDR1 and CDR2 sequences are SGDLS and YYNGEE. With 0 bases removed from V and 4 bases from J, the gap between germline ends came to 8 bases. CDR3 region: CASSVAGQYEQYF. CDR3 nucleotides: TGTGCCAGCAGCGTAGCAGGCCAATACGAGCAGTACTTC. Full variable domain (remainder filled in from reference TRBV9 and TRBJ2-7): DSGVTQTPKHLITATGQRVTLRCSPRSGDLSVYWYQQSLDQGLQFLIQYYNGEERAKGNILERFSAQQFPDLHSELNLSSLELGDSALYFCASSVAGQYEQYFGPGTRLTVT.

This clone occurred once. This sequence joins TRBV3-1 (or the pseudogene TRBV3-2) and TRBJ1-5; D remains unclear. The V end lost 4 bases, the J end lost 4 bases, and 5 bases lay between the germline ends. This CDR3 has 12 amino acids. Germline-derived CDR1 and CDR2 are LGHDT and YNNKEL (reference sequence). The CDR3 DNA reads TGTGCCAGCAGCCCACTTAATCAGCCCCAGCATTTT. The encoded protein is CASSPLNQPQHF.

J is TRBJ1-2 and V is TRBV27; 8 bases fit TRBD1. CDR3 length: 13 amino acids. CDR1 is MNHEY and CDR2 is SMNVEV in the germline V gene (reference sequence). With 6 bases clipped from V and 2 bases from J, the junction kept 2 bases outside the gene matches. The CDR3, as DNA: TGTGCCAGCAGAAGGACAGGGAACTATGGCTACACCTTC. This translates into CASRRTGNYGYTF.

The V call is TRBV7-2, the J call TRBJ2-5; a weak D match, TRBD1 (5 bases). The CDR3 loop spans 11 amino acids. Trimming shortened V by 5 bases and J by 4 bases, and 5 bases separated the two germline ends. The V gene's germline CDR1 is SGHTA and CDR2 FQGNSA. In DNA, the CDR3 is TGTGCCAGCAGCACAGGAGAGACCCAGTACTTC. Encoded protein: CASSTGETQYF.

The chain couples TRBV28 to TRBJ1-1; tentative D call: TRBD1 (5 bases). V lost 4 bases, J lost 4 bases, and 16 bases lay in between. In germline, CDR1 is MDHEN, CDR2 SYDVKM. The CDR3 is 15 residues long. In DNA, the CDR3 is TGTGCCAGCAGTTCCCCGACCGGGGGTAGCACTGAAGCTTTCTTT. It is translated as CASSSPTGGSTEAFF.

The V and J genes are TRBV5-6 and TRBJ2-7; D is possibly TRBD1 (5 bases). In germline, CDR1 is SGHDT, CDR2 YYEEEE. Trimming shortened V by 2 bases and J by 2 bases, and 20 bases separated the two germline ends. The CDR3 has 17 residues. The CDR3 reads CASSLRFRELRPYEQYF. The CDR3 nucleotides read TGTGCCAGCAGCTTACGATTCAGGGAATTGCGTCCCTACGAGCAGTACTTC.

The chain joins TRBV5-1 to TRBJ2-5, with 10 bases aligning to TRBD1. CDR1 is SGHRS, CDR2 YFSETQ, per germline. Losses at the gene ends were 4 bases for V and 0 bases for J; bases not matched to a gene: 3. The CDR3 extends over 15 amino acids. CDR3 DNA: TGCGCCAGCAGCCGGACAGGGGGATACCAAGAGACCCAGTACTTC. This translates into CASSRTGGYQETQYF. Together with reference TRBV5-1 and TRBJ2-5, the CDR3 gives the full variable domain: KAGVTQTPRYLIKTRGQQVTLSCSPISGHRSVSWYQQTPGQGLQFLFEYFSETQRNKGNFPGRFSGRQFSNSRSEMNVSTLELGDSALYLCASSRTGGYQETQYFGPGTRLLVL.

This clone is medium-sized in the sample. The chain carries TRBV28 and TRBJ1-5, with TRBD1 matching 9 bases. Germline-derived CDR1 and CDR2 are MDHEN and SYDVKM. V was clipped by 5 bases and J by 6 bases; unmatched bases: 8. This CDR3 region has 15 residues. As DNA, the CDR3 is TGTGCCAGCAGTCAAGGGACAGGGATAGTTCAGCCCCAGCATTTT. Its protein product is CASSQGTGIVQPQHF. Full variable domain (missing parts from reference TRBV28 and TRBJ1-5): DVKVTQSSRYLVKRTGEKVFLECVQDMDHENMFWYRQDPGLGLRLIYFSYDVKMKEKGDIPEGYSVSREKKERFSLILESASTNQTSMYLCASSQGTGIVQPQHFGDGTRLSIL.

This chain uses TRBV5-1 with TRBJ1-3; 8 nucleotides align to TRBD1. The V gene end was trimmed by 2 bases and the J gene end by 4 bases; junction bases not matched to a gene: 2. Germline CDR1 is SGHRS and CDR2 is YFSETQ. This CDR3 is built from 14 residues. CDR3 nucleotides: TGCGCCAGCAGCTTCGACAGGGGAGGAAACACCATATATTTT. It specifies CASSFDRGGNTIYF. The full variable domain, with the rest looked up from reference TRBV5-1 and TRBJ1-3, is KAGVTQTPRYLIKTRGQQVTLSCSPISGHRSVSWYQQTPGQGLQFLFEYFSETQRNKGNFPGRFSGRQFSNSRSEMNVSTLELGDSALYLCASSFDRGGNTIYFGEGSWLTVV.

The chain couples TRBV19 to TRBJ1-5; perhaps TRBD1 as D (5 bases). Germline CDR1 LNHDA, CDR2 SQIVND (reference sequence). This CDR3 comprises 15 residues. V lost 3 bases, J lost 4 bases, and 13 bases lay in between. CDR3 residues: CASSMPGGRNQPQHF. CDR3 coding DNA: TGTGCCAGTAGTATGCCCGGGGGTCGGAATCAGCCCCAGCATTTT.

In this sample, this clone turned up once. This chain joins TRBV28 and TRBJ2-3, with D possibly TRBD2 on 5 matching bases. V shed 6 bases and J shed 8 bases, with 6 bases lying between them. This CDR3 contains 10 residues. The V gene's germline CDR1 is MDHEN and CDR2 SYDVKM. The CDR3: CASRDSTQYF. DNA of the CDR3: TGTGCCAGCAGGGACTCTACGCAGTATTTT. The complete variable domain, with remaining parts taken from reference TRBV28 and TRBJ2-3, reads DVKVTQSSRYLVKRTGEKVFLECVQDMDHENMFWYRQDPGLGLRLIYFSYDVKMKEKGDIPEGYSVSREKKERFSLILESASTNQTSMYLCASRDSTQYFGPGTRLTVL.

The rearrangement joins TRBV25-1 to TRBJ2-2, with 11 bases aligning to TRBD2. V trimming: 3 bases; J trimming: 0 bases; junction bases outside the gene matches: 3. CDR3 length: 17 residues. CDR1 is MGHDK, CDR2 SYGVNS, per germline. CDR3 protein: CASSESTSGTNTGELFF. In DNA, the CDR3 is TGTGCCAGCAGTGAGTCGACTAGCGGGACGAACACCGGGGAGCTGTTTTTT. Filled out from reference TRBV25-1 and TRBJ2-2, the complete variable domain reads EADIYQTPRYLVIGTGKKITLECSQTMGHDKMYWYQQDPGMELHLIHYSYGVNSTEKGDLSSESTVSRIRTEHFPLTLESARPSHTSQYLCASSESTSGTNTGELFFGEGSRLTVL.